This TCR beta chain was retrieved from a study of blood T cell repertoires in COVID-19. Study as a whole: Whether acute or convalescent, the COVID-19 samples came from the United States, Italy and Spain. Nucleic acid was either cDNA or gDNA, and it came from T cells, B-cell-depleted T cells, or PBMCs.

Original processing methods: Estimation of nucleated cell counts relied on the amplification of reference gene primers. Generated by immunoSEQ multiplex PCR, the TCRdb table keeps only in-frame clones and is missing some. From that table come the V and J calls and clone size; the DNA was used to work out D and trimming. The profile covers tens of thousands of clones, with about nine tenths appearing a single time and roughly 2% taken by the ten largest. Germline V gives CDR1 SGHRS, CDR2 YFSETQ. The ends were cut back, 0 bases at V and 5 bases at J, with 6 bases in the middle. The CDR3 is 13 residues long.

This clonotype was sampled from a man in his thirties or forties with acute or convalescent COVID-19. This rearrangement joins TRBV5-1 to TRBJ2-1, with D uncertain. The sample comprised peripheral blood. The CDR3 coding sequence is TGCGCCAGCAGCTTGGTAGTAGACAATGAGCAGTTCTTC. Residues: CASSLVVDNEQFF. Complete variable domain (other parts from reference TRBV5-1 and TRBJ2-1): KAGVTQTPRYLIKTRGQQVTLSCSPISGHRSVSWYQQTPGQGLQFLFEYFSETQRNKGNFPGRFSGRQFSNSRSEMNVSTLELGDSALYLCASSLVVDNEQFFGPGTRLTVL.